One and the same sample provided the 26 T cell receptor beta chains below, sequenced in a study of blood T cells in healthy people across ages. For the second PCR, which ran for roughly 6 to 12 cycles, a sample-barcoded 5' primer and a J-beta primer mix were used. Using its own MiXCR run on the 5' RACE reads, TCRdb lists one record per CDR3 protein. The sample lists roughly 1,700,000 distinct CDR3 sequences; roughly 27% were seen once. The sequencing sample was made of blood. The receptors derive from a woman in her twenties or thirties in good health.

This clonotype appeared a few times. A single base separates this from a much larger clone, so it may be a read error. The J gene is TRBJ2-1, the V gene TRBV6-5; no clear D. The V gene lost 2 bases and the J gene lost 10 bases, with 15 bases spanning the gap. Per the germline V gene, CDR1 is MNHEY and CDR2 is SVGAGI. The CDR3 covers 14 residues. The CDR3 region has the DNA TGTGCCAGCAGTTACGAGACCATTAACTACGAGCAGTTCTTC. Protein product: CASSYETINYEQFF.

This clonotype came up many times. V is TRBV6-6 and J is TRBJ2-7; D is ambiguous. Germline loops: CDR1 MNHNY, CDR2 SVGAGI (reference sequence). This CDR3 spans 12 amino acids. V was cut by 6 bases and J by 7 bases, with 13 bases left in between. The CDR3, as DNA: TGTGCCAGCAGGGCCGGCGGCGAGGAGCAGTACTTC. It translates to CASRAGGEEQYF.

This clonotype was seen just once. V is TRBV6-1 and J is TRBJ2-3, with TRBD2 as a possible D gene (6 bases). Germline CDR1 MNHNS, CDR2 SASEGT. V was trimmed by 6 bases and J by 2 bases, leaving 12 bases between them. The CDR3 extends over 14 amino acids. The CDR3 nucleotides are TGTGCCAGCAGGGCTGCGGGGATCACAGATACGCAGTATTTT. Its protein is CASRAAGITDTQYF.

This clonotype was seen repeatedly, ten times or more. The chain couples TRBV14 to TRBJ2-7; the match to TRBD1 covers 7 bases. Per germline, CDR1 SGHDN and CDR2 FVKESK. The CDR3 runs 12 residues. Trimming removed 3 bases from V and 10 bases from J; junction bases left unmatched: 6. Here the CDR3 DNA reads TGTGCCAGCAGCCAGGGGACAGCGGCACAGTACTTC. Translating gives CASSQGTAAQYF.

This chain joins TRBV30 and TRBJ2-7; no firm D call. The CDR3 spans 12 residues. In germline, CDR1 is GTSNPN, CDR2 SVGIG (reference sequence). Trimming pared 0 bases from V and 1 base from J, leaving 4 bases between. The CDR3 DNA reads as TGTGCCTGGAGTGTCAGTTCCTACGAGCAGTACTTC. It translates to CAWSVSSYEQYF.

The chain carries TRBV20-1 and TRBJ2-7; TRBD2 agrees at 10 bases. CDR1 DFQATT and CDR2 SNEGSKA come from the germline V gene (reference sequence). The CDR3 loop spans 15 amino acids. Unmatched junction bases numbered 8, after V lost 6 bases and J lost 0 bases. CDR3 nucleotides: TGCAGTGCGACCAGGACTAGCGGCCGCTCCTACGAGCAGTACTTC. As protein: CSATRTSGRSYEQYF.

The chain carries TRBV7-2 and TRBJ2-1; D gene ambiguous. Trimming took off 1 base at V and 0 bases at J, with 10 bases between the two ends. The CDR3 runs 16 residues. Per germline, CDR1 SGHTA and CDR2 FQGNSA. This CDR3 reads CASSLEPLSSYNEQFF. The CDR3 DNA reads TGTGCCAGCAGCTTAGAGCCGCTGAGCTCCTACAATGAGCAGTTCTTC.

This chain connects TRBV21-1 to TRBJ2-7; whether TRBD2, the table's D call, matches the DNA was not checked. TRBV21-1 is termed a pseudogene. The CDR3 has 16 amino acids. DNA of the CDR3: TGTGCCAGCAGCACTGGCAGCGGGGTCAGCTCCTACGAGCAGTACTTC. Amino acid sequence: CASSTGSGVSSYEQYF.

J is TRBJ2-5 and V is TRBV7-7; 11 positions match TRBD2. Germline-derived CDR1 and CDR2 are SSHAT and FNYEAQ (reference sequence). The CDR3 runs 16 residues. Trimming removed 1 base from V and 3 bases from J; junction bases left unmatched: 4. DNA of the CDR3: TGTGCCAGCAGCTTAGTAGGGACTAGCGGAAAAGAGACCCAGTACTTC. As protein: CASSLVGTSGKETQYF.

This chain joins TRBV3-1 and TRBJ2-2; D not certain. V lost 4 bases and J lost 10, with 19 bases in between. This CDR3 region has 15 residues. CDR1 and CDR2 from the germline V gene are LGHDT and YNNKEL (reference sequence). The CDR3 DNA sequence: TGTGCCAGCAGCCTCCGCCCCGACGGCCCGGAGGAGCTGTTTTTT. Its translation: CASSLRPDGPEELFF.

The chain links TRBV6-1 to TRBJ1-1; weak D call: TRBD1 (6 bases). Germline CDR1 MNHNS, CDR2 SASEGT. The CDR3 extends over 15 amino acids. Trimming left V 5 bases short and J 2 bases short, with 15 bases between. This chain's CDR3 is CASSLQTGRNTEAFF. The CDR3 DNA reads TGTGCCAGCAGTCTGCAGACAGGCAGAAACACTGAAGCTTTCTTT.

This clonotype was detected only a few times. The V and J genes are TRBV9 and TRBJ1-1; D call uncertain. Germline V gene lookup returns CDR1 SGDLS and CDR2 YYNGEE. V lost 4 bases to trimming and J lost 0 bases, with 13 bases between them. The CDR3 consists of 15 residues. CDR3 loop: CASSPRPGMNTEAFF. DNA for the CDR3: TGTGCCAGCAGCCCCAGACCGGGAATGAACACTGAAGCTTTCTTT. The whole variable domain, remainder taken from reference TRBV9 and TRBJ1-1, is DSGVTQTPKHLITATGQRVTLRCSPRSGDLSVYWYQQSLDQGLQFLIQYYNGEERAKGNILERFSAQQFPDLHSELNLSSLELGDSALYFCASSPRPGMNTEAFFGQGTRLTVV.

V and J are TRBV20-1 and TRBJ2-3, with D perhaps TRBD1 or TRBD2 (5 bases each). The CDR3 runs to 9 residues. Germline V gene lookup returns CDR1 DFQATT and CDR2 SNEGSKA (reference sequence). V dropped 8 bases and J dropped 8 bases, with 8 bases sitting between them. CDR3 sequence reads: CSWGSTQYF. Written as DNA, the CDR3 is TGCAGTTGGGGGAGTACGCAGTATTTT.

This clonotype was recorded a few times. An end of the junction does not agree with germline; a read error may underlie this. The chain has TRBV6-4 and TRBJ2-1, with D maybe TRBD2 (6 bases). The DNA end is a closer match to TRBJ2-7, so the J assignment may be wrong. The CDR3 extends over 17 amino acids. CDR1 is MRHNA, CDR2 SNTAGT, per germline. The CDR3 here is CAGSDPSGLRSYNEQYF. The CDR3 DNA reads TGTGCCGGCAGTGACCCGAGCGGGCTCCGCTCCTACAATGAGCAGTACTTC.

The chain couples TRBV11-1 to TRBJ2-5, with D possibly being TRBD2 (6 bases). The germline V gene encodes CDR1 SGHAT and CDR2 FQDESV (reference sequence). With 5 bases removed from V and 3 bases from J, the gap between germline ends came to 13 bases. This CDR3 has 14 residues. The CDR3 DNA reads TGTGCCAGCAGCCATGGGCGGGGCGAAGAGACCCAGTACTTC. Its translation: CASSHGRGEETQYF.

The V call is TRBV6-5, the J call TRBJ1-4; 9 bases match TRBD1. CDR1 is MNHEY, CDR2 SVGAGI, per germline. CDR3 length: 16 amino acids. J was trimmed by 8 bases and V by 8 bases; bases with no gene match: 15. CDR3 residues: CASLFPTGGAEEKLFF. As DNA, the CDR3 is TGTGCCAGCCTATTCCCTACAGGGGGCGCGGAGGAAAAACTGTTTTTT.

A few counts support this clonotype. This rearrangement joins TRBV2 to TRBJ2-1, with D unresolved. Trimming took 7 bases from V and 6 from J, leaving 13 bases between them. CDR3 size: 13 residues. Germline CDR1 and CDR2: SNHLY and FYNNEI. CDR3 loop: CASNYSPRNEQFF. CDR3 DNA sequence: TGTGCCAGCAATTACTCCCCCCGCAATGAGCAGTTCTTC.

The chain is built from TRBV7-2 and TRBJ2-7, with D possibly TRBD2 on 5 matching bases. Deletions cut 5 bases from V and 4 bases from J, with 18 bases between. This CDR3 region has 15 residues. Germline V gene data show CDR1 as SGHTA and CDR2 as FQGNSA. The CDR3 sequence: CASSMGSEGPYEQYF. CDR3 coding DNA: TGTGCCAGCAGCATGGGTAGCGAGGGCCCGTACGAGCAGTACTTC.

J is TRBJ2-7 and V is TRBV20-1, with TRBD2 matching over 8 bases. CDR1 is DFQATT and CDR2 is SNEGSKA in the germline V gene (reference sequence). The CDR3 contains 12 residues. V dropped 6 bases and J dropped 6; count of bases not matched to a gene: 7. CDR3 residues: CSAVSGSSEQYF. CDR3 DNA sequence: TGCAGTGCCGTGAGCGGGAGCAGCGAGCAGTACTTC.

This clonotype was seen repeatedly, ten times or more. The chain carries TRBV6-5 and TRBJ2-3; D possibly corresponds to TRBD2 (5 bases). The CDR3 sequence is 15 residues long. V lost 2 bases and J 1 base, leaving 10 bases between the germline ends. CDR1 is MNHEY and CDR2 is SVGAGI in the germline V gene. Written as DNA, the CDR3 is TGTGCCAGCAGTTACGGTCGGCGGGGCACAGATACGCAGTATTTT. It encodes CASSYGRRGTDTQYF.

V usage is TRBV9 and J usage is TRBJ1-4, with D maybe TRBD1 (5 bases). The CDR3 has 15 residues. V lost 5 bases to trimming and J lost 8 bases, with 19 bases between them. Germline-derived CDR1 and CDR2 are SGDLS and YYNGEE. For the CDR3, the DNA is TGTGCCAGCAGTGAGGGACGTCTGGATGGCGAAAAACTGTTTTTT. Residues: CASSEGRLDGEKLFF.

This clonotype was seen more than once but under ten times. V is TRBV4-3 and J is TRBJ1-1; maybe TRBD1 (5 bases). The CDR3 contains 15 residues. The germline V gene has CDR1 LGHNA and CDR2 YSLEER. V lost 0 bases and J 5 bases, leaving 13 bases between the germline ends. DNA of the CDR3: TGCGCCAGCAGCCAAGACCGGGACGGAGGGACTGAAGCTTTCTTT. Its translation is CASSQDRDGGTEAFF.

The table lists this clonotype with many counts. The CDR3 DNA reads as TGTGCCAGCCGCCGGGGGAGCCAAGAGACCCAGTACTTC. This codes for CASRRGSQETQYF. The chain carries TRBV12-3 or TRBV12-4 and TRBJ2-5; D might be TRBD2 (6 bases). Trimming took off 8 bases at V and 1 base at J, with 11 bases between the two ends. There are 13 residues in the CDR3.

This clonotype was recorded a few times. The chain is built from TRBV5-6 and TRBJ2-3, with no clear D. The germline gives CDR1 SGHDT, CDR2 YYEEEE. Trimming took 1 base from V and 5 from J, leaving 8 bases between them. CDR3 length: 13 amino acids. The CDR3 DNA reads as TGTGCCAGCAGCTTGAAAGGGATAGATACGCAGTATTTT. This codes for CASSLKGIDTQYF.

This clonotype was observed a few times. This sequence joins TRBV7-9 and TRBJ1-1; 9 nucleotides match TRBD1. The germline gives CDR1 SEHNR, CDR2 FQNEAQ (reference sequence). J gave up 1 base and V 6 bases, and 6 bases lay outside the gene matches. The CDR3 sequence is 15 residues long. In DNA, the CDR3 is TGTGCCAGCAGGGCCAGGACAGGGGCGAACACTGAAGCTTTCTTT. Protein sequence: CASRARTGANTEAFF. Variable domain in full (rest from reference TRBV7-9 and TRBJ1-1): DTGVSQNPRHKITKRGQNVTFRCDPISEHNRLYWYRQTLGQGPEFLTYFQNEAQLEKSRLLSDRFSAERPKGSFSTLEIQRTEQGDSAMYLCASRARTGANTEAFFGQGTRLTVV.

With regard to this clonotype: With a much larger clone just one base away, this may be a read error. The V call is TRBV4-3, the J call TRBJ2-7; 7 nucleotides align to TRBD2. The V gene end was trimmed by 7 bases and the J gene end by 3 bases; junction bases not matched to a gene: 12. The CDR3 spans 15 residues. Germline V CDR1 and CDR2: LGHNA, YSLEER. In DNA, the CDR3 is TGCGCCAGCAACCAGCGGGATCTAGCGGACTACGAGCAGTACTTC. Translating it yields CASNQRDLADYEQYF.